A selection of T cell receptor beta chains follows, all from one sample in a study of identical twins. TCRdb reprocessed the 5' RACE reads with MiXCR, giving one entry per CDR3 protein. This table holds about 890,000 distinct CDR3 sequences, about 12% found once. The same sample was also used in a study of yellow fever vaccine responses in identical twins.

Source material: PBMCs. The receptors were sampled from a woman younger than 35 in good health. CDR3s include the opening cysteine and the closing phenylalanine or tryptophan. Fields, in order: CDR3 DNA, CDR3 protein, D gene, clone size, V gene, J gene. D genes are given only for firm matches. Some rows have no size entry. The others give once, few or many, or a class for an expanded clone.

DNA: TGTGCCAGCAGTTTAAAGGGTAGAACTGAAGCTTTCTTT; CDR3: CASSLKGRTEAFF; D: NA; size: many; V: TRBV12-3/TRBV12-4; J: TRBJ1-1
DNA: TGTGCCAGCCGGACTAGCGGGGGGGTCAATGAGCAGTTCTTC; CDR3: CASRTSGGVNEQFF; D: TRBD2; size: NA; V: TRBV6-1; J: TRBJ2-1
DNA: TGTGCCAGCAGCCAACGAGCGACCGTGCAAGAGACCCAGTACTTC; CDR3: CASSQRATVQETQYF; D: NA; size: few; V: TRBV3-1; J: TRBJ2-5
DNA: TGTGCCAGCAGCTCCCCCACTAGCGGACCTTACAATGAGCAGTTCTTC; CDR3: CASSSPTSGPYNEQFF; D: TRBD2; size: many; V: TRBV7-9; J: TRBJ2-1
DNA: TGTGCCAGCAGCTTGAGGGGGGCGGGACAGGACTGCGAGCAGTACTTC; CDR3: CASSLRGAGQDCEQYF; D: TRBD1; size: few; V: TRBV7-2; J: TRBJ2-7
DNA: TGCAGCGTCCACAGGAGGTTGAACACTGAAGCTTTCTTT; CDR3: CSVHRRLNTEAFF; D: NA; size: few; V: TRBV29-1; J: TRBJ1-1
DNA: TGTGCCAGCAGCCAATTTACAGGAGGATTGAACACTGAAGCTTTCTTT; CDR3: CASSQFTGGLNTEAFF; D: NA; size: few; V: TRBV16; J: TRBJ1-1
DNA: TGCAGTGCCGAGGGGGTTTCAGATACGCAGTATTTT; CDR3: CSAEGVSDTQYF; D: NA; size: NA; V: TRBV20-1; J: TRBJ2-3
DNA: TGTGCCAGCAGCCGATGGGGGTCTAGCACAGATACGCAGTATTTT; CDR3: CASSRWGSSTDTQYF; D: NA; size: many; V: TRBV7-9; J: TRBJ2-3
DNA: TGTGCCAGCAGCGGGACACGACTATCAGGGGAGACCCAGTACTTC; CDR3: CASSGTRLSGETQYF; D: NA; size: NA; V: TRBV7-2; J: TRBJ2-5
DNA: TGTGCCAGCACCTCCGGGACTAGCGGGAGAGGGAGCAATGAGCAGTTCTTC; CDR3: CASTSGTSGRGSNEQFF; D: TRBD2; size: NA; V: TRBV12-3/TRBV12-4; J: TRBJ2-1
DNA: TGTGCCAGCAGTGAATGGGGTACCTCGACAGATACGCAGTATTTT; CDR3: CASSEWGTSTDTQYF; D: NA; size: few; V: TRBV2; J: TRBJ2-3
DNA: TGTGCCAGCAGCCTTAGCGGGGGATACACAGATACGCAGTATTTT; CDR3: CASSLSGGYTDTQYF; D: TRBD2; size: many; V: TRBV7-6; J: TRBJ2-3
DNA: TGTGCCAGCAGCCCGGGACTACAAAACTCCTACAATGAGCAGTTCTTC; CDR3: CASSPGLQNSYNEQFF; D: TRBD2; size: NA; V: TRBV9; J: TRBJ2-1